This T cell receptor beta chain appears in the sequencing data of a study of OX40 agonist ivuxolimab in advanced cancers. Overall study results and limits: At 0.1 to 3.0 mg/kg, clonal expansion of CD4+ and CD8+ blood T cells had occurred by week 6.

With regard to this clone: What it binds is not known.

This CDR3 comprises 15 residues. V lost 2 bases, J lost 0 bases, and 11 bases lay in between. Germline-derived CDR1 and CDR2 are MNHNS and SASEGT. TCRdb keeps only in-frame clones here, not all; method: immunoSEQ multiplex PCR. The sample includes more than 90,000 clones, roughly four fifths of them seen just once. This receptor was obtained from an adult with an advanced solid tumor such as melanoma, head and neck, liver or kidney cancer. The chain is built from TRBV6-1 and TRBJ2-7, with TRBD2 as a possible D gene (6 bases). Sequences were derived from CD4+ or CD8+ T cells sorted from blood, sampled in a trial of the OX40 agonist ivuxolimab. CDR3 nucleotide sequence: TGTGCCAGCAGTGAATGGCCGGGAGACTCCTACGAGCAGTACTTC. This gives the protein CASSEWPGDSYEQYF.